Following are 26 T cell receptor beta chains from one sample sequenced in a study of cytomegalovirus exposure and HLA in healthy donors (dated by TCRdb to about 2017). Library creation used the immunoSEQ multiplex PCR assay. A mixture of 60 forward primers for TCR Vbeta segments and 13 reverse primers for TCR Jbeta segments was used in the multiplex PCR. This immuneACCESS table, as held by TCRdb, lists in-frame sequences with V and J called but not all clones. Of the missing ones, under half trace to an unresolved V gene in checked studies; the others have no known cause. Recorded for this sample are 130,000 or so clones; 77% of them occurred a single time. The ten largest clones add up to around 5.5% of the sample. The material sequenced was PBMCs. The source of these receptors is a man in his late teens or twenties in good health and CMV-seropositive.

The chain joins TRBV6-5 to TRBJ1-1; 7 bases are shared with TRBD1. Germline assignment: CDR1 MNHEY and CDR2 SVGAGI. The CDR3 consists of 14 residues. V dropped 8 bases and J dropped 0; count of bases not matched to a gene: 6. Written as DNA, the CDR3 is TGTGCCAGCCAGAGACAGGGCTTGAACACTGAAGCTTTCTTT. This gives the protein CASQRQGLNTEAFF.

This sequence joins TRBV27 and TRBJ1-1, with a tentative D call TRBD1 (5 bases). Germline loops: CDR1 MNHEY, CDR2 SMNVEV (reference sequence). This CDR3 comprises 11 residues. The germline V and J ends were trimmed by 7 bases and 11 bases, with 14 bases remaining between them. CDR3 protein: CASTGGSGAFF. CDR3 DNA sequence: TGTGCCAGCACCGGGGGGTCGGGGGCTTTCTTT.

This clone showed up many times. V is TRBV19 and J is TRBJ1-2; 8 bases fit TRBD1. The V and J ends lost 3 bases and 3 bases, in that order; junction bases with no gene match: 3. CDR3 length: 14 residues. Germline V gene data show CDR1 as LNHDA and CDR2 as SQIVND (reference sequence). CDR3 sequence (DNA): TGTGCCAGTAGTATCGGGACAGGAGACTATGGCTACACCTTC. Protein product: CASSIGTGDYGYTF.

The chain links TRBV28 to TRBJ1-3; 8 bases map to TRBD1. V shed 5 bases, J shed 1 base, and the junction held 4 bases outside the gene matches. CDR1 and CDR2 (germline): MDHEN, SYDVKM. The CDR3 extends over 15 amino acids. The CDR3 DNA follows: TGTGCCAGCAGTCATACAGGGGGGTCTGGAAACACCATATATTTT. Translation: CASSHTGGSGNTIYF. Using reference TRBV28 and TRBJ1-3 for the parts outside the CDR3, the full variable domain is DVKVTQSSRYLVKRTGEKVFLECVQDMDHENMFWYRQDPGLGLRLIYFSYDVKMKEKGDIPEGYSVSREKKERFSLILESASTNQTSMYLCASSHTGGSGNTIYFGEGSWLTVV.

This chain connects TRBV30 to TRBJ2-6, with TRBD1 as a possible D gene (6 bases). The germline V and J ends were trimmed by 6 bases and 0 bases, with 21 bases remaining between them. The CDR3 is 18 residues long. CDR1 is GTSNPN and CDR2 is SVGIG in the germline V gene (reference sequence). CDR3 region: CACRVRDRGISGANVLTF. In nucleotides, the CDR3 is TGTGCCTGCCGGGTCCGGGATAGGGGGATCTCTGGGGCCAACGTCCTGACTTTC.

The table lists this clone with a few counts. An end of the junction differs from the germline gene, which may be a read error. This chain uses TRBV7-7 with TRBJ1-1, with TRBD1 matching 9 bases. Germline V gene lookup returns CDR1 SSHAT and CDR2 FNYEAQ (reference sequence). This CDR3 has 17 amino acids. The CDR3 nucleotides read TGTGCTAGCAGCCCGTTGGGACAGGGCGTTATGAACACTGAAGCTTTCTTT. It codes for CASSPLGQGVMNTEAFF. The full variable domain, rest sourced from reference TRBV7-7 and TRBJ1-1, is GAGVSQSPRYKVTKRGQDVTLRCDPISSHATLYWYQQALGQGPEFLTYFNYEAQPDKSGLPSDRFSAERPEGSISTLTIQRTEQRDSAMYRCASSPLGQGVMNTEAFFGQGTRLTVV.

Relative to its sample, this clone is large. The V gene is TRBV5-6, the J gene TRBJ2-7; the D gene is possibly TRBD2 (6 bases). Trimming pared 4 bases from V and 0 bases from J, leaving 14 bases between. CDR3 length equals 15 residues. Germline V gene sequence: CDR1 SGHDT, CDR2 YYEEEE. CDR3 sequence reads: CASSGLTRGSYEQYF. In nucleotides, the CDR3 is TGTGCCAGCAGCGGGCTGACTAGGGGCTCCTACGAGCAGTACTTC.

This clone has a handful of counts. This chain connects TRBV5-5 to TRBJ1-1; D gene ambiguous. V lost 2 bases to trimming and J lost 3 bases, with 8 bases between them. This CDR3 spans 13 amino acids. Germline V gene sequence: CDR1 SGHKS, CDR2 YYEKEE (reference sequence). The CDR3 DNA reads TGTGCCAGCAGCTTACTCATTTACACTGAAGCTTTCTTT. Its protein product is CASSLLIYTEAFF.

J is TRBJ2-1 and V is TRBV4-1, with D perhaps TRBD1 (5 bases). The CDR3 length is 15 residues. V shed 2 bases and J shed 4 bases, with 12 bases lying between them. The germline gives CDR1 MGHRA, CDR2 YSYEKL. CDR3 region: CASSQSRVTYNEQFF. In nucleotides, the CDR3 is TGCGCCAGCAGCCAATCCAGGGTAACATACAATGAGCAGTTCTTC.

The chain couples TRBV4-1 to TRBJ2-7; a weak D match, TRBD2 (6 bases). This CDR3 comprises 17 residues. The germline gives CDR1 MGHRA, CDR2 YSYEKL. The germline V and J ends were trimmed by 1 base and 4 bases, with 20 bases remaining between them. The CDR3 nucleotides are TGCGCCAGCAGCCAAGCGGGTGGTGGGAGGAGAACTTACGAGCAGTACTTC. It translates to CASSQAGGGRRTYEQYF.

The CDR3 nucleotides read TGTGCCAGCAGCCCCTGGGGGCAGGGGGCGTACTATGGCTACACCTTC. Protein: CASSPWGQGAYYGYTF. The chain is built from TRBV7-9 and TRBJ1-2; 8 nucleotides line up with TRBD1. Germline loops: CDR1 SEHNR, CDR2 FQNEAQ (reference sequence). This CDR3 contains 16 residues. Germline trimming cut 5 bases from V and 3 bases from J; bases unmatched to any gene: 11.

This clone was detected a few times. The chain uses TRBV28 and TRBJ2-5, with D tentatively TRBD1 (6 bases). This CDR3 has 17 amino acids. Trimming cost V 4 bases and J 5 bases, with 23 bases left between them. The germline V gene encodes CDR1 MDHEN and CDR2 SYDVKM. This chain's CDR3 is CASSSTWDIHGHETQYF. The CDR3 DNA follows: TGTGCCAGCAGTTCCACTTGGGACATCCACGGCCATGAGACCCAGTACTTC.

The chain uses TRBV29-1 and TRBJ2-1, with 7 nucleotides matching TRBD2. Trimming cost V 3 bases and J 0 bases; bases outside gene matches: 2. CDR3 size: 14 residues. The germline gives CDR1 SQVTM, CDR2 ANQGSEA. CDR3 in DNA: TGCAGCGTTGATTCTAGCGGCTCCTACAATGAGCAGTTCTTC. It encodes CSVDSSGSYNEQFF.

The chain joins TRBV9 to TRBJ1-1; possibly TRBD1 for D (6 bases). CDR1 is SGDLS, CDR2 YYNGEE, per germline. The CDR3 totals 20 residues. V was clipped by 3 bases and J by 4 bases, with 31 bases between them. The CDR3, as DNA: TGTGCCAGCAGCGCCATAATAACCGGGACAACGTTTATTTCTAGCACTGAAGCTTTCTTT. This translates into CASSAIITGTTFISSTEAFF. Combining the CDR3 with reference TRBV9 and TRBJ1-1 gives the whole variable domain DSGVTQTPKHLITATGQRVTLRCSPRSGDLSVYWYQQSLDQGLQFLIQYYNGEERAKGNILERFSAQQFPDLHSELNLSSLELGDSALYFCASSAIITGTTFISSTEAFFGQGTRLTVV.

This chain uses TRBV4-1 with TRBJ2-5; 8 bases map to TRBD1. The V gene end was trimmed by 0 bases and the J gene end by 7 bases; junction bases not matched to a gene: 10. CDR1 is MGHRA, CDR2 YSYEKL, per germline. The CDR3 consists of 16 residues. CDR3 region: CASSQDFRTGMGTQYF. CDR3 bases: TGCGCCAGCAGCCAAGATTTCAGGACAGGGATGGGGACCCAGTACTTC.

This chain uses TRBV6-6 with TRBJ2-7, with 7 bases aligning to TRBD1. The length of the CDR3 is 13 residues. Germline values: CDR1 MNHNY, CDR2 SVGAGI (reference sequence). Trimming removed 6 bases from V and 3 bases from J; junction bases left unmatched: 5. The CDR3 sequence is CASSSGTDYEQYF. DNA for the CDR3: TGTGCCAGCAGCTCCGGGACAGACTACGAGCAGTACTTC.

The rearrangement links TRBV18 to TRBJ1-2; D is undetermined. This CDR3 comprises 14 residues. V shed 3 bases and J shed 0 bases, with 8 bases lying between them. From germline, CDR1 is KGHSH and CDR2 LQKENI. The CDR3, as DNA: TGTGCCAGCTCACCCTCTCGAGCTAACTATGGCTACACCTTC. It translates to CASSPSRANYGYTF. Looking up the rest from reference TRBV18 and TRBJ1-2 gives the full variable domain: NAGVMQNPRHLVRRRGQEARLRCSPMKGHSHVYWYRQLPEEGLKFMVYLQKENIIDESGMPKERFSAEFPKEGPSILRIQQVVRGDSAAYFCASSPSRANYGYTFGSGTRLTVV.

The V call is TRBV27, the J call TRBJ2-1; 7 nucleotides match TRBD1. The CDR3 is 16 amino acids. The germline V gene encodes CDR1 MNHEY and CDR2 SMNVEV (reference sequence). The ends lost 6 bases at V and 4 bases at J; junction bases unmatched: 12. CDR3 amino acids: CASSPGLGTAYNEQFF. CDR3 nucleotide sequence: TGTGCCAGCAGCCCAGGTTTAGGGACAGCATACAATGAGCAGTTCTTC.

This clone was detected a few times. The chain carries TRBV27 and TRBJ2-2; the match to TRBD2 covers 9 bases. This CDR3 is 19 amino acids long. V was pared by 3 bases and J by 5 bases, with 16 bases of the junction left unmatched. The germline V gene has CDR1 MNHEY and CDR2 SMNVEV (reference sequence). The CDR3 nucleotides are TGTGCCAGCAGTTTCCGCGAGTGGCGGGAGGGCCTCGTAACCGGGGAGCTGTTTTTT. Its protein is CASSFREWREGLVTGELFF.

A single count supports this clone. This chain's CDR3 is CASSLDPGQNNEQFF. Written as DNA, the CDR3 is TGCGCCAGCAGCTTGGACCCGGGACAGAACAATGAGCAGTTCTTC. J is TRBJ2-1 and V is TRBV5-1, with 7 bases fitting TRBD1. Germline assignment: CDR1 SGHRS and CDR2 YFSETQ. J lost 5 bases, V lost 0 bases, and 5 bases had no gene match. This CDR3 is built from 15 residues.

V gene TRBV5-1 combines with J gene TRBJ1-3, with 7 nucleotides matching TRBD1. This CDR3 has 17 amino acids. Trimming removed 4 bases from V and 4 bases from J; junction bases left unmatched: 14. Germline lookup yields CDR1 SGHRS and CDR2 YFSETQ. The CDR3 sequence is CASSPRRIQGSGNTIYF. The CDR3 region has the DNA TGCGCCAGCAGCCCACGGCGTATACAGGGGAGCGGAAACACCATATATTTT.

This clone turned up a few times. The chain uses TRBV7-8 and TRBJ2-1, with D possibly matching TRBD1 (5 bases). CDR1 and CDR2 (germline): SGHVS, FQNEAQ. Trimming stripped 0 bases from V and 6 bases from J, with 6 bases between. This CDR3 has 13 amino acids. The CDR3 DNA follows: TGTGCCAGCAGCTTAGCCAGGGTCAATGAGCAGTTCTTC. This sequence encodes CASSLARVNEQFF.

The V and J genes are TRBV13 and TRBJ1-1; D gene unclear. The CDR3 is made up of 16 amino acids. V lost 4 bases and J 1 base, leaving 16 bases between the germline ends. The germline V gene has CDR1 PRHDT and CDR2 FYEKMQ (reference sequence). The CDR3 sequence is CASSSGWNQGNTEAFF. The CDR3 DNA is TGTGCCAGCAGCTCCGGGTGGAACCAAGGGAACACTGAAGCTTTCTTT.

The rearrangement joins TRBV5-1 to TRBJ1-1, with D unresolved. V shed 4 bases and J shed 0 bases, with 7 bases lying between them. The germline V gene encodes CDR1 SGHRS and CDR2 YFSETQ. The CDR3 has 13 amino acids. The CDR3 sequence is CASSKSMNTEAFF. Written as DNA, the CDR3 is TGCGCCAGCAGCAAATCCATGAACACTGAAGCTTTCTTT.

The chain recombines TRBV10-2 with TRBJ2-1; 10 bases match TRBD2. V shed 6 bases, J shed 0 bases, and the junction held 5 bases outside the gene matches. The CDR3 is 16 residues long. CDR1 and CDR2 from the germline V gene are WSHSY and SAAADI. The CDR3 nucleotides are TGCGCCAGCAGCGTAAGCGGGGGGGCCTCCTACAATGAGCAGTTCTTC. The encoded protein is CASSVSGGASYNEQFF.

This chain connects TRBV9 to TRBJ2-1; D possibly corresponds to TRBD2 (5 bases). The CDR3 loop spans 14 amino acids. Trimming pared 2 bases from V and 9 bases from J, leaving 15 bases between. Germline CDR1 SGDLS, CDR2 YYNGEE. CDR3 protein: CASSVSEAAGEQFF. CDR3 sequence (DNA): TGTGCCAGCAGCGTTAGCGAGGCGGCGGGTGAGCAGTTCTTC.